The 5 T cell receptor beta chains below all came from one sample that was sequenced in a study of radiation and T cells in renal cell carcinoma. Sequencing used immunoSEQ multiplex PCR; TCRdb keeps in-frame clones, though not all of them. Of more than 20,000 clones in the sample, 81% were seen once. As to time point: blood 2 weeks post-SBRT. Treatment noted: 15 Gy SBRT to primary tumor, nephrectomy 4 weeks later. The sequencing here drew on blood, taken from a patient whose treatment included radiotherapy and nephrectomy. These receptors came from a man in his sixties with renal cell carcinoma.

This clone was picked up one time. A much bigger clone sits one base away, suggesting this may be a read error. V usage is TRBV6-4 and J usage is TRBJ1-2; 9 bases are a match to TRBD1. Germline lookup yields CDR1 MRHNA and CDR2 SNTAGT. The CDR3 contains 20 residues. J gave up 3 bases and V 4 bases, and 21 bases lay outside the gene matches. CDR3 residues: CASSVPYRDRDLSPDYGYTF. CDR3 coding DNA: TGTGCCAGCAGTGTCCCCTACCGGGACAGGGATCTATCCCCTGACTATGGCTACACCTTC.

This chain links TRBV6-5 with TRBJ1-5, with 9 positions matching TRBD1. V shed 5 bases, J shed 7 bases, and the junction held 9 bases outside the gene matches. Germline-derived CDR1 and CDR2 are MNHEY and SVGAGI. The CDR3 loop spans 15 amino acids. The CDR3 DNA sequence: TGTGCCAGCAGTACAGGACAGGGGTTCAGACAGCCCCAGCATTTT. It encodes CASSTGQGFRQPQHF.

J is TRBJ2-7 and V is TRBV7-8, with 14 bases identical to TRBD2. The germline V gene encodes CDR1 SGHVS and CDR2 FQNEAQ. There are 17 residues in the CDR3. Losses at the gene ends were 5 bases for V and 3 bases for J; bases not matched to a gene: 9. The CDR3 sequence: CASSMGLAGVEGYEQYF. DNA of the CDR3: TGTGCCAGCAGCATGGGACTAGCGGGAGTGGAGGGCTACGAGCAGTACTTC.

The chain is built from TRBV11-3 and TRBJ2-2; TRBD2 matches 7 bases. V was clipped by 5 bases and J by 6 bases; unmatched bases: 9. From germline, CDR1 is SGHNT and CDR2 YENEEA. CDR3 length equals 15 residues. Written as DNA, the CDR3 is TGTGCCAGCAGCCCCCGGGGGGTAGGGGCCGGGGAGCTGTTTTTT. Translating it yields CASSPRGVGAGELFF.

This clone was recorded a few times. The chain carries TRBV19 and TRBJ1-2, with 10 bases aligning to TRBD1. Germline values: CDR1 LNHDA, CDR2 SQIVND (reference sequence). The CDR3 totals 14 residues. V was pared by 7 bases and J by 8 bases, with 10 bases of the junction left unmatched. CDR3 amino acids: CASNDRGRVVGYTF. CDR3 coding DNA: TGTGCCAGTAACGACAGGGGGCGAGTCGTCGGCTACACCTTC.